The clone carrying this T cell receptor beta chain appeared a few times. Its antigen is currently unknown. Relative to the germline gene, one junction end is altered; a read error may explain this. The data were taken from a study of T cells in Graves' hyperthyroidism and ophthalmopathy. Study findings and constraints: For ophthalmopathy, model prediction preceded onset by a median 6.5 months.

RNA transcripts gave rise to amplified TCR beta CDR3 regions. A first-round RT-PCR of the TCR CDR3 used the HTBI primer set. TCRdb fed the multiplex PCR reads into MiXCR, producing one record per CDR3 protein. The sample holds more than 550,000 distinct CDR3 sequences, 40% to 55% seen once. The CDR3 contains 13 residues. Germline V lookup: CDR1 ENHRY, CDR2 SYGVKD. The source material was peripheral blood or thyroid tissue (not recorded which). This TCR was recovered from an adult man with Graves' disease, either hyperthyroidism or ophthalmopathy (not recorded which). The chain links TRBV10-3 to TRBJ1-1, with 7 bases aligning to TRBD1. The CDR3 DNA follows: TGTGCCAGCAGTTGGGGACAGCACACTGAAGCTTTCTTT. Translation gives CASSWGQHTEAFF.